This T cell receptor (beta chain) was recovered during a study of T-cell reconstitution after alpha-beta-depleted transplantation in children. Overall study findings and caveats: Reported findings indicate that, about two months after transplant, alpha-beta T cells came from several hundred expanded clones, which were derived from non-depleted graft cells.

TCRbeta library preparation incorporated unique molecular identifiers. Each CDR3 protein gets one entry after TCRdb re-called the PCR reads with MiXCR. The profile shows about a million distinct CDR3 sequences, about 30% of them singletons. This clonotype turned up a few times. Antigen unknown. Trimming pared 0 bases from V and 2 bases from J, leaving 14 bases between. CDR3 size: 16 residues. Germline-derived CDR1 and CDR2 are SGHRS and YFSETQ. The receptor was derived from a boy under three years old who had a stem cell transplant for SCID, so the T cells may come from the graft donor. V is TRBV5-1 and J is TRBJ2-5, with D possibly matching TRBD2 (6 bases). This sample comprised PBMCs, mostly from graft donor cells, obtained 360 days after TCRalphabeta/CD19-depleted stem cell transplant. CDR3 sequence (DNA): TGCGCCAGCAGCTTGGGTCCAGCCGGGGGTCAAGAGACCCAGTACTTC. Protein sequence: CASSLGPAGGQETQYF.